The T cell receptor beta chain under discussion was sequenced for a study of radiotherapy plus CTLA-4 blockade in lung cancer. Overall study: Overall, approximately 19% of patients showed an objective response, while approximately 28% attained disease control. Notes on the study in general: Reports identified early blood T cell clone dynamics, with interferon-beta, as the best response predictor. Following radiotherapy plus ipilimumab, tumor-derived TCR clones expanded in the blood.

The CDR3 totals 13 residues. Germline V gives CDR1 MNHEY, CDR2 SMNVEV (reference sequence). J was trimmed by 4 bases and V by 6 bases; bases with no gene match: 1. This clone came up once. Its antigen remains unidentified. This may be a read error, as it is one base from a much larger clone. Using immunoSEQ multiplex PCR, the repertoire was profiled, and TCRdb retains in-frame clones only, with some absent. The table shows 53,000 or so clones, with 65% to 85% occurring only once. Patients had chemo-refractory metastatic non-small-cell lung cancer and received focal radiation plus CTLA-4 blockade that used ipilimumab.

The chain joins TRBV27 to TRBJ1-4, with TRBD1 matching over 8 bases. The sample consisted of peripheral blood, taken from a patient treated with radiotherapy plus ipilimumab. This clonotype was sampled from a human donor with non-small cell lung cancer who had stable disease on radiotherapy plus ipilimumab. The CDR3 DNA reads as TGTGCCAGCAGGACAGGGGTTAATGAAAAACTGTTTTTT. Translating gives CASRTGVNEKLFF.